This TCR beta chain came from a study of a mutant IDH1 vaccine in newly diagnosed glioma. Study context: In weeks 1, 3, 5, 7, 11, 15, 19 and 23, patients were immunized, eight times in all. Receipt of radiotherapy, temozolomide, or both preceded the study, and most received both.

Produced via immunoSEQ multiplex PCR; TCRdb's table is partial and in-frame only. The table has tens of thousands of clones, around 82% seen once; the top ten hold roughly 22%. The time point here: week 11, during vaccination. Every vaccination contained 300 ug of the mutant IDH1 20-mer peptide and was paired with topical imiquimod. The germline gives CDR1 GTSNPN, CDR2 SVGIG (reference sequence). This CDR3 contains 14 residues. With 1 base removed from V and 1 base from J, the gap between germline ends came to 7 bases. The study, taken as a whole, reports: Pseudoprogression showed no apparent link to changes in top peripheral T cell clonotypes.

In regard to this clone: Its matching antigen is unknown.

The material was PBMCs, obtained from a glioma patient whose treatment included an IDH1 peptide vaccine. This TCR was recovered from a man aged 30-40 years with glioma. This rearrangement joins TRBV30 to TRBJ2-2; TRBD2 is a possible D gene (5 bases). CDR3 nucleotides: TGTGCCTGGAGTGGTAGCGAGAACACCGGGGAGCTGTTTTTT. Encoded protein: CAWSGSENTGELFF.